Below, 12 T cell receptor beta chains from the same sample are listed, as sequenced in a study of cytomegalovirus exposure and HLA in healthy donors. 60 Vbeta and 13 Jbeta primers were used in PCR. Some clones are missing from TCRdb's copy, which holds only in-frame ones; the method was immunoSEQ multiplex PCR. The sample lists approximately 160,000 clones, about three quarters occurring once. The sequencing sample was made of PBMCs. Source of these receptors: a middle-aged woman in good health and CMV-seropositive.

The rearrangement links TRBV7-2 to TRBJ2-2, with TRBD2 identical over 7 bases. CDR1 SGHTA and CDR2 FQGNSA come from the germline V gene. The CDR3 extends over 13 amino acids. V was pared by 4 bases and J by 5 bases, with 1 base of the junction left unmatched. The CDR3 sequence: CASSWGGTGELFF. The CDR3 DNA follows: TGTGCCAGCAGCTGGGGGGGTACCGGGGAGCTGTTTTTT.

The chain employs TRBV7-8 and TRBJ2-5; 8 nucleotides match TRBD2. In germline, CDR1 is SGHVS, CDR2 FQNEAQ. Germline trimming cut 3 bases from V and 5 bases from J; bases unmatched to any gene: 11. The CDR3 loop spans 16 amino acids. The chain's CDR3 is CASSLRTSRGGETQYF. CDR3 nucleotide sequence: TGTGCCAGCAGCTTGAGGACTAGCCGGGGGGGGGAGACCCAGTACTTC.

The V and J genes are TRBV7-9 and TRBJ1-6; 10 bases fit TRBD1. The trim removed 4 bases at V and 7 bases at J, leaving 1 base unmatched. The CDR3 is 14 amino acids. From germline, CDR1 is SEHNR and CDR2 FQNEAQ (reference sequence). CDR3 bases: TGTGCCAGCAGCTCGGGACAGGGGAATTCACCCCTCCACTTT. Protein sequence: CASSSGQGNSPLHF.

J is TRBJ2-7 and V is TRBV5-4; TRBD2 matches 8 bases. This CDR3 spans 14 amino acids. CDR1 SGHNT and CDR2 YYREEE come from the germline V gene (reference sequence). Trimming at V came to 3 bases and at J to 0 bases, leaving 2 bases not matched to a gene. CDR3 region: CASSSGTSSYEQYF. The CDR3, as DNA: TGTGCCAGCAGCTCCGGGACTAGCTCCTACGAGCAGTACTTC.

The chain combines TRBV5-5 with TRBJ1-2; a possible D gene is TRBD1 (5 bases). The CDR3 totals 14 residues. The germline V gene has CDR1 SGHKS and CDR2 YYEKEE (reference sequence). V shed 6 bases and J shed 1 base, with 13 bases lying between them. The CDR3 DNA reads as TGTGCCAGCATCCGAATGGACAATAACTATGGCTACACCTTC. This codes for CASIRMDNNYGYTF.

This chain joins TRBV4-2 and TRBJ2-4; 12 positions match TRBD2. Germline V gives CDR1 LGHNA, CDR2 YNFKEQ. This CDR3 region has 19 residues. J was trimmed by 0 bases and V by 0 bases; bases with no gene match: 6. The CDR3 loop reads CASSQEGLAGGVAKNIQYF. The CDR3 DNA follows: TGTGCCAGCAGCCAAGAGGGTCTAGCGGGAGGGGTAGCCAAAAACATTCAGTACTTC.

The rearrangement links TRBV11-3 to TRBJ2-7; 8 positions match TRBD1. Germline CDR1 reads SGHNT; CDR2 reads YENEEA. Unmatched junction bases numbered 6, after V lost 5 bases and J lost 3 bases. This CDR3 is built from 14 residues. CDR3 protein: CASSPAGGVYEQYF. The CDR3 nucleotides are TGTGCCAGCAGCCCGGCAGGGGGCGTCTACGAGCAGTACTTC.

This clone showed up just once. The rearrangement links TRBV4-1 to TRBJ1-3; no definite D call. The CDR3 has 14 amino acids. Trimming took off 3 bases at V and 9 bases at J, with 15 bases between the two ends. CDR1 and CDR2 from the germline V gene are MGHRA and YSYEKL. The CDR3 here is CASSQFERVSTIYF. CDR3 DNA: TGCGCCAGCAGCCAGTTCGAGAGGGTCTCCACCATATATTTT.

The gene calls are TRBV4-2 and TRBJ2-5; tentative D call: TRBD1 (5 bases). This CDR3 contains 12 residues. The V and J ends lost 0 bases and 10 bases respectively, with 9 bases between them. The germline V gene has CDR1 LGHNA and CDR2 YNFKEQ. The CDR3 coding sequence is TGTGCCAGCAGCCAAGATGGGGCAGGCCAGTACTTC. Translated, it gives CASSQDGAGQYF.

CDR3 coding DNA: TGCGCCAGCAGACCAGGTGGGGGACAGAGTAACTATGGCTACACCTTC. This encodes CASRPGGGQSNYGYTF. This rearrangement joins TRBV4-1 to TRBJ1-2; 7 bases align to TRBD1. J was trimmed by 1 base and V by 6 bases; bases with no gene match: 11. This CDR3 comprises 16 residues. Germline assignment: CDR1 MGHRA and CDR2 YSYEKL.

This clone has just one count. This rearrangement joins TRBV7-2 to TRBJ2-1; TRBD1 aligns across 8 bases. The CDR3 runs 15 residues. In germline, CDR1 is SGHTA, CDR2 FQGNSA. The trim removed 5 bases at V and 7 bases at J, leaving 10 bases unmatched. This CDR3 reads CASSRPGTGSNEQFF. The CDR3 nucleotides are TGTGCCAGCAGCCGCCCCGGGACAGGCTCGAATGAGCAGTTCTTC.

This chain uses TRBV5-6 with TRBJ2-2; 11 bases align to TRBD2. The CDR3 spans 17 residues. Losses at the gene ends were 0 bases for V and 4 bases for J; bases not matched to a gene: 5. The germline V gene encodes CDR1 SGHDT and CDR2 YYEEEE. CDR3 DNA: TGTGCCAGCAGCTTGGAGATAGCGGGAGGGAGCACCGGGGAGCTGTTTTTT. Its protein is CASSLEIAGGSTGELFF.